This TCR beta chain was found in a study of blood T cell repertoires in COVID-19 (dated by TCRdb to the early 2020s). About the study as a whole: Samples covering the acute and convalescent phases of COVID-19 were provided by collaborators in the United States, Italy and Spain. The prospective study material was composed of cDNA or gDNA derived from T cells, B-cell-depleted T cells, or PBMCs. The dataset comprised deeply sampled blood TCRbeta repertoires from subjects exposed to, actively infected with, or recovered from COVID-19. The repertoires were released in a freely available public database intended as a resource for research on the immune response to SARS-CoV-2. Samples were obtained from the ongoing ImmuneRACE study (first 160 participants) and from about 1,300 subjects provided by 6 global collaborators. Nearly every sample came with metadata listing a de-identified subject ID, COVID-19 status, age in years and sex. Where available, HLA class I and class II types were obtained from metadata supplied by the sample provider rather than from assay-based typing.

Collaborating institutions collected whole blood in K2EDTA tubes following their own protocols. Collaborator samples were shipped for TCRbeta analysis as frozen whole blood, isolated PBMCs, or DNA extracted from either sample type. The CDR1 and CDR2 encoded by the germline V gene are MNHEY and SVGAGI. There are 16 amino acids in the CDR3, from cysteine to phenylalanine inclusive. Only CDR3 DNA is held: 48 bases, read in frame from base 1. The V end gives up 4 bases and the J end 4 bases, leaving 8 bases in the junction not matched to a gene. Broader findings and caveats from the paper: How much clinical and demographic metadata was included differed by source and by participant, and the metadata was provided uncurated.

As regards this clone: Its antigen target is currently unknown. No base-level quality is on record; no much larger clone is a single base apart.

TCRbeta CDR3 regions were amplified from genomic DNA using the immunoSEQ Assay, a bias-controlled multiplex PCR. For the original study's pipeline: Within the assay, amplification of reference gene primers was used to estimate how many nucleated cells each sample contained. Sequence reads were collapsed and filtered to measure the absolute abundance of every unique TCRbeta CDR3 rearrangement. For each sample, productive Simpson clonality was calculated by taking the square root of Simpson's diversity index across productive rearrangements. TCRdb's version of the immuneACCESS table is confined to in-frame rearrangements and falls short of the full clone set. An unresolved V gene accounts for under half of the shortfall where checked; the remainder is of unknown origin. The DNA was the basis for D and trimming; V, J and clone size are from that table. This sample lists about 70,000 clones; about nine tenths were detected once. About a tenth of the sample lies in the top ten.

Specimen: peripheral blood. This sequence originates from a woman aged 18-29 years with acute or convalescent COVID-19. The chain couples TRBV6-5 to TRBJ1-3; the central 9 bases match TRBD1. The DNA sequence reads TGTGCCAGCAGTTTCCACAGGGGGCGCAAAGGAAACACCATATATTTT. The encoded protein is CASSFHRGRKGNTIYF.